This T cell receptor beta chain was captured by sequencing in a study of cytomegalovirus exposure and HLA in healthy donors. The CDR3 sequence is 15 residues long. Germline V gives CDR1 SEHNR, CDR2 FQNEAQ (reference sequence). The ends were cut back, 5 bases at V and 2 bases at J, with 14 bases in the middle. The PCR was carried out with 60 Vbeta primers and 13 Jbeta primers. TCRdb keeps only in-frame clones here, not all; method: immunoSEQ multiplex PCR. The table includes 200,000 or so clones, around 83% detected once. As regards this clone: Its target is unknown.

Study-level findings and limits: A list of roughly 180 TCR beta chains associated with cytomegalovirus was given. It has been reported that TCR beta sequences accurately predicted the HLA-A and HLA-B alleles of most subjects. Common viral pathogens seemed to be connected with several of the most significant clusters, according to a later analysis. In an earlier analysis, about 87% or about 30%: the productive usage of most TCR beta V segments.

This TCR was recovered from a woman younger than 30 in good health and CMV-seronegative. Sequencing was done on a sample of PBMCs. J is TRBJ2-3 and V is TRBV7-9; a weak D match, TRBD2 (5 bases). The CDR3 DNA reads as TGTGCCAGCAGCCTGAGACCGACTATCACAGATACGCAGTATTTT. It translates to CASSLRPTITDTQYF.